These 18 T cell receptor beta chains came from one sample sequenced in a study of T cells in Graves' hyperthyroidism and ophthalmopathy. Researchers amplified the TCR beta CDR3 regions from RNA transcripts. HTBI primers were the set used in a first-round RT-PCR of the TCR CDR3. Using its own MiXCR run on the multiplex PCR reads, TCRdb lists one record per CDR3 protein. The data contain 200,000 to 250,000 distinct CDR3 sequences, about a sixth of them singletons. The sequencing input was blood. The receptors were sampled from a man in his fifties or sixties with Graves' hyperthyroidism.

The CDR3 region has the DNA TGTGCCACCCCAGGTCGTCCTCGTTATTCACCCCTCCACTTT. Translation gives CATPGRPRYSPLHF. V and J are TRBV24-1 and TRBJ1-6, with D uncertain. V lost 9 bases and J 8 bases, leaving 16 bases between the germline ends. Germline V gene data show CDR1 as KGHDR and CDR2 as SFDVKD. This CDR3 has 14 residues.

This clonotype showed up many times. The rearrangement uses TRBV5-8 and TRBJ1-2; D is unclear. Germline assignment: CDR1 SGHTS and CDR2 YDEGEE. The CDR3 loop spans 13 amino acids. V lost 2 bases and J lost 2, with 7 bases in between. CDR3 loop: CASSLTRNYGYTF. CDR3 bases: TGTGCCAGCAGCTTAACAAGAAACTATGGCTACACCTTC.

This clonotype was seen at least ten times. This chain uses TRBV4-1 with TRBJ2-2; 9 nucleotides agree with TRBD2. This CDR3 has 16 amino acids. Germline V gives CDR1 MGHRA, CDR2 YSYEKL. Germline trimming cut 0 bases from V and 4 bases from J; bases unmatched to any gene: 3. Here the CDR3 DNA reads TGCGCCAGCAGCCAAGAACGAGCGGGGGGCACCGGGGAGCTGTTTTTT. Translation: CASSQERAGGTGELFF.

This clonotype was observed many times. The chain links TRBV6-1 to TRBJ1-2, with TRBD1 identical over 8 bases. J was trimmed by 4 bases and V by 5 bases; bases with no gene match: 9. Germline V gene lookup returns CDR1 MNHNS and CDR2 SASEGT. The CDR3 runs to 15 residues. The CDR3 protein is CASSPTRTGPYGYTF. CDR3 DNA: TGTGCCAGCAGTCCCACCAGGACAGGGCCCTATGGCTACACCTTC.

This clonotype has a count of ten or more. V is TRBV11-3 and J is TRBJ2-2, with 9 positions matching TRBD1. The CDR3 runs 15 residues. J lost 5 bases, V lost 5 bases, and 6 bases had no gene match. Germline CDR1 SGHNT, CDR2 YENEEA. The CDR3 DNA reads as TGTGCCAGCAGCCCCGGACAGGGGAGGACCGGGGAGCTGTTTTTT. It yields the protein CASSPGQGRTGELFF.

Ten or more counts support this clonotype. The chain is built from TRBV6-1 and TRBJ1-5; 7 positions match TRBD1. V lost 4 bases, J lost 4 bases, and 4 bases stayed unmatched. Germline CDR1 is MNHNS and CDR2 is SASEGT. CDR3 length: 14 residues. CDR3 amino acids: CASSGKQGNQPQHF. CDR3 nucleotides: TGTGCCAGCAGTGGAAAACAGGGGAATCAGCCCCAGCATTTT.

The V gene is TRBV20-1, the J gene TRBJ2-2; D remains unclear. The CDR3 length is 16 residues. Deletions cut 0 bases from V and 0 bases from J, with 11 bases between. In germline, CDR1 is DFQATT, CDR2 SNEGSKA (reference sequence). CDR3 nucleotides: TGCAGTGCTAGAGATCGGGTGACGACGAACACCGGGGAGCTGTTTTTT. Its translation is CSARDRVTTNTGELFF.

The chain combines TRBV5-6 with TRBJ2-5, with D hard to call. With 2 bases removed from V and 5 bases from J, the gap between germline ends came to 7 bases. CDR3 length: 12 amino acids. Germline V gives CDR1 SGHDT, CDR2 YYEEEE. In DNA, the CDR3 is TGTGCCAGCAGCTTTAACGTGGAGACCCAGTACTTC. Translating gives CASSFNVETQYF.

This clonotype was detected a few times. Just one base apart from a much larger clone, this may be a read error. The V gene is TRBV7-3, the J gene TRBJ2-3; TRBD2 is a possible D gene (5 bases). Trimming removed 0 bases from V and 1 base from J, with 8 bases in between. The CDR3 is 15 residues long. The V gene's germline CDR1 is SGHTA and CDR2 FQGTGA. In nucleotides, the CDR3 is TGTGCCAGCAGCTTAACAGTGGGAGGCACAGATACGCAGTATTTT. The encoded protein is CASSLTVGGTDTQYF.

The rearrangement uses TRBV20-1 and TRBJ2-7, with TRBD2 matching 11 bases. Germline loops: CDR1 DFQATT, CDR2 SNEGSKA (reference sequence). Unmatched junction bases numbered 4, after V lost 1 base and J lost 2 bases. The CDR3 length is 15 residues. CDR3: CSARVTSGTPYEQYF. In nucleotides, the CDR3 is TGCAGTGCTAGAGTGACTAGCGGGACCCCCTACGAGCAGTACTTC.

This clonotype was detected once. Its ends do not fully match the called genes, so a read error is possible. This chain links TRBV5-1 with TRBJ1-3; D perhaps matches TRBD1 (5 bases). Germline-derived CDR1 and CDR2 are SGHRS and YFSETQ. This CDR3 region has 16 residues. CDR3 residues: CASSFTGIANGSTIYF. The CDR3 DNA follows: TGCGCCAGCAGCTTCACAGGTATCGCAAACGGAAGCACCATATATTTT.

This rearrangement joins TRBV6-2 or TRBV6-3 to TRBJ2-5; 10 bases map to TRBD1. This CDR3 has 15 residues. Germline assignment: CDR1 MNHEY and CDR2 SVGEGT. Trimming cost V 2 bases and J 3 bases; bases outside gene matches: 3. The CDR3 sequence: CASSYPGTGEETQYF. The CDR3 DNA reads TGTGCCAGCAGTTACCCCGGGACAGGGGAAGAGACCCAGTACTTC.

This clonotype came up once. A much larger clonotype is one base distant, so this may be a read error. CDR3 in amino acids: CSARAGDSDNEQYF. CDR3 bases: TGCAGTGCTAGAGCCGGGGACTCGGACAATGAGCAGTACTTC. The rearrangement links TRBV20-1 to TRBJ2-1; a possible D gene is TRBD2 (6 bases). Gene TRBJ2-7 matches the end of the DNA better, so the J call may be wrong. CDR1 and CDR2 from the germline V gene are DFQATT and SNEGSKA (reference sequence). The CDR3 loop spans 14 amino acids.

In regard to this clonotype: At one end the junction does not follow the germline gene, possibly because of a read error. The chain combines TRBV7-6 with TRBJ2-5; D gene unclear. CDR1 is SGHVS and CDR2 is FNYEAQ in the germline V gene. The CDR3 spans 13 residues. CDR3 region: CTSSLSARETQYF. CDR3 coding DNA: TGTACCAGCAGCTTAAGCGCGCGGGAGACCCAGTACTTC.

The gene calls are TRBV19 and TRBJ2-7, with 11 bases lining up with TRBD1. Germline CDR1 LNHDA, CDR2 SQIVND (reference sequence). The CDR3 has 14 residues. After removal of 3 bases from V and 7 bases from J, the junction contained 5 bases not matched to a gene. Written as DNA, the CDR3 is TGTGCCAGTAGTATCGGGACAGGGGGTTATGAGCAGTACTTC. Protein: CASSIGTGGYEQYF.

Ten or more counts support this clonotype. This sequence joins TRBV3-1 and TRBJ2-3; the D is unclear. Germline values: CDR1 LGHDT, CDR2 YNNKEL (reference sequence). Trimming took off 1 base at V and 6 bases at J, with 8 bases between the two ends. This CDR3 has 13 residues. The DNA for the CDR3 is TGTGCCAGCAGCCAAGGACGGGCGGATACGCAGTATTTT. This translates into CASSQGRADTQYF.

This clonotype was picked up many times. The chain has TRBV5-5 and TRBJ2-2; the D gene is possibly TRBD2 (5 bases). The CDR3 consists of 16 residues. Germline values: CDR1 SGHKS, CDR2 YYEKEE (reference sequence). Trimming removed 4 bases from V and 0 bases from J, with 13 bases in between. This CDR3 reads CASSPGLNANTGELFF. For the CDR3, the DNA is TGTGCCAGCAGCCCAGGACTGAATGCGAACACCGGGGAGCTGTTTTTT.

The gene calls are TRBV5-1 and TRBJ2-1; 10 bases agree with TRBD2. Per germline, CDR1 SGHRS and CDR2 YFSETQ. CDR3 length: 15 amino acids. The ends lost 5 bases at V and 3 bases at J; junction bases unmatched: 5. CDR3 coding DNA: TGCGCCAGCAGTGTCACTAGCGGGAACTACAATGAGCAGTTCTTC. Its protein is CASSVTSGNYNEQFF.